This T cell receptor beta chain came from a study of CD8+ T cells in alopecia areata. Study-level findings and limits: Clonality exceeded that of normal scalp in lesional scalp, most notably in alopecia totalis/universalis. Sequence data from scalp samples additionally include resident alphabeta T cells of normal skin.

RNA was extracted and reverse transcribed into cDNA as the sequencing template. Sequencing used immunoSEQ multiplex PCR; TCRdb keeps in-frame clones, though not all of them. The repertoire has around 120,000 clones, more than 30% of them found once; the top ten carry over 3%. With respect to this clone: Its antigen is as yet unknown.

This clonotype was obtained from a human donor with alopecia areata. Sequenced material: CD4+ T cells sorted from blood.

The CDR3 is CASSIDGLSNQPQHF. The CDR3 region has the DNA TGTGCCAGTAGTATCGACGGCCTCAGCAATCAGCCCCAGCATTTT. The chain uses TRBV19 and TRBJ1-5; no clear D gene. The CDR3 spans 15 residues. Germline CDR1 LNHDA, CDR2 SQIVND (reference sequence). Trimming shortened V by 3 bases and J by 1 base, and 10 bases separated the two germline ends.